Presented here are 31 T cell receptor beta chains from one specimen sequenced in a study of T cells in severe cutaneous drug reactions. Carbamazepine had induced Stevens-Johnson syndrome or toxic epidermal necrolysis in the sequenced donors. Libraries were made by iRepertoire multiplex PCR with TCR subtype-specific primers for bulk and single-cell sequencing. Reprocessing the multiplex PCR reads, TCRdb reports a single entry for every CDR3 protein and omits DNA. The table counts 1,200 or so distinct CDR3 sequences; around 20% lies in the top ten. Sequenced sample: cells from a skin blister. The source is a human donor with Stevens-Johnson syndrome, a severe cutaneous drug reaction.

According to its frequency, this clonotype is medium-sized. The V gene is TRBV29-1, the J gene TRBJ2-1; TCRdb's D call of TRBD1 is untestable without DNA. This CDR3 is built from 15 residues. CDR1 and CDR2 (germline): SQVTM, ANQGSEA. The CDR3 region is CSVETPGTGSNEQFF.

Frequency places this clonotype as medium-sized. This sequence joins TRBV10-1 and TRBJ2-3; TCRdb's D gene call, TRBD1, goes unchecked for lack of DNA. The CDR3 has 14 residues. CDR1 and CDR2 from the germline V gene are WNHNN and SYGVQD (reference sequence). The CDR3 sequence is CASTSWEGADTQYF.

This clonotype is deemed medium-sized by its frequency. The rearrangement joins TRBV3-1 to TRBJ2-7; TCRdb proposes TRBD1, but this gene call is untestable without DNA. CDR3 length: 14 amino acids. CDR1 and CDR2 from the germline V gene are LGHDT and YNNKEL (reference sequence). The CDR3 loop reads CASSQALRGYEQYF.

Frequency places this clonotype as medium-sized. J is TRBJ2-1 and V is TRBV6-6; the D call of TRBD1 rests on TCRdb alone, since no DNA is present to check it. Germline values: CDR1 MNHNY, CDR2 SVGAGI (reference sequence). The CDR3 sequence is 15 residues long. The CDR3: CASSSPGTVGETQFF.

This clonotype ranks as medium-sized in terms of frequency. The chain has TRBV25-1 and TRBJ2-1. This CDR3 has 11 amino acids. Germline lookup yields CDR1 MGHDK and CDR2 SYGVNS. This CDR3 reads CASSAKETQFF.

This chain connects TRBV11-2 to TRBJ2-7; TCRdb's assignment of TRBD1 cannot be checked, as there is no DNA. The CDR3 consists of 14 residues. Germline lookup yields CDR1 SGHAT and CDR2 FQNNGV. The CDR3 sequence is CASSLTTGVYEQYF.

This clonotype is identified as medium-sized (0.01 to 0.1%) from frequency. The gene calls are TRBV29-1 and TRBJ2-1; without DNA, the TCRdb call of TRBD1 cannot be checked. The CDR3 is 17 residues long. CDR1 and CDR2 from the germline V gene are SQVTM and ANQGSEA. Here the CDR3 reads CSVPMSPTGGIYNEQFF.

Judged by frequency, this clonotype is large. V gene TRBV12-3 or TRBV12-4 combines with J gene TRBJ1-2; the TCRdb D gene call, TRBD1, has no DNA to confirm it. CDR3 length: 13 residues. Here the CDR3 reads CASSSQGVKGYTF.

This clonotype is medium-sized by frequency. The rearrangement joins TRBV20-1 to TRBJ2-1; TCRdb's D call, TRBD1, is unchecked because there is no DNA. The CDR3 is made up of 14 amino acids. CDR1 is DFQATT and CDR2 is SNEGSKA in the germline V gene (reference sequence). This chain's CDR3 is CSASPGTGIYEQFF.

Frequency places this clonotype as large. V usage is TRBV27 and J usage is TRBJ2-7; TCRdb calls TRBD1, which cannot be checked without DNA. The CDR3 covers 15 residues. Germline V CDR1 and CDR2: MNHEY, SMNVEV (reference sequence). CDR3 loop: CASSSPGTAYYEQYF.

This clonotype is classed as large by frequency. The V call is TRBV29-1, the J call TRBJ2-7; TCRdb picks TRBD1, but there is no DNA to check that call. Looked up from germline, CDR1 is SQVTM and CDR2 is ANQGSEA. The CDR3 runs to 14 residues. CDR3 protein: CSISSTGIKEEQYF.

By frequency, this clonotype registers large. The CDR3 here is CASSETRPWTVSYEQYF. The chain recombines TRBV6-1 with TRBJ2-7; TCRdb names TRBD1, which stays unverified in the absence of DNA. This CDR3 has 17 amino acids. Germline assignment: CDR1 MNHNS and CDR2 SASEGT.

This clonotype registers medium-sized by frequency. The chain uses TRBV7-2 and TRBJ1-1; lacking DNA, the TRBD1 call made by TCRdb goes unchecked. CDR1 is SGHTA and CDR2 is FQGNSA in the germline V gene. The CDR3 has 14 residues. CDR3 amino acids: CASSSRTGLTEAFF.

In terms of frequency, this clonotype is medium-sized. The rearrangement links TRBV12-3 or TRBV12-4 to TRBJ2-5; the D gene TCRdb calls, TRBD2, cannot be checked with no DNA. This CDR3 is built from 13 residues. The CDR3 loop reads CASSLTRSETQYF.

By frequency, this clonotype is large. The V gene is TRBV19, the J gene TRBJ2-1; absent DNA, TCRdb's TRBD2 call cannot be checked. The CDR3 is 15 residues long. CDR1 LNHDA and CDR2 SQIVND come from the germline V gene (reference sequence). The CDR3 here is CASSTTKTSRNEQFF. The full variable domain, with the rest looked up from reference TRBV19 and TRBJ2-1, is DGGITQSPKYLFRKEGQNVTLSCEQNLNHDAMYWYRQDPGQGLRLIYYSQIVNDFQKGDIAEGYSVSREKKESFPLTVTSAQKNPTAFYLCASSTTKTSRNEQFFGPGTRLTVL.

This clonotype is called large based on its frequency. The chain is built from TRBV18 and TRBJ2-7; TCRdb's D call, TRBD2, is unchecked because there is no DNA. Looked up from germline, CDR1 is KGHSH and CDR2 is LQKENI. The CDR3 spans 15 residues. The chain's CDR3 is CASSPTSASSYEQYF.

The chain carries TRBV5-5 and TRBJ1-4. Germline V gives CDR1 SGHKS, CDR2 YYEKEE (reference sequence). The CDR3 loop spans 14 amino acids. The CDR3 region is CASSHPRQGEKLFF.

The chain's CDR3 is CSARGRATDTQYF. The chain joins TRBV20-1 to TRBJ2-3; TCRdb's D gene call, TRBD1, goes unchecked for lack of DNA. The length of the CDR3 is 13 residues. From germline, CDR1 is DFQATT and CDR2 SNEGSKA (reference sequence).

Frequency places this clonotype as large. J is TRBJ2-7 and V is TRBV18; TCRdb calls TRBD1, which cannot be checked without DNA. The CDR3 consists of 13 residues. Germline CDR1 and CDR2: KGHSH and LQKENI. The CDR3 sequence is CASSPDRGNEQYF.

This clonotype ranks as medium-sized in terms of frequency. V is TRBV20-1 and J is TRBJ1-1; TCRdb reports TRBD1, a call that lacks DNA to check it against. Germline CDR1 reads DFQATT; CDR2 reads SNEGSKA (reference sequence). This CDR3 region has 13 residues. CDR3 sequence: CSASPPVGTEAFF.

This chain uses TRBV4-1 with TRBJ1-1; TCRdb proposes TRBD1, but this gene call is untestable without DNA. Germline CDR1 MGHRA, CDR2 YSYEKL. The CDR3 contains 16 residues. The CDR3 spells CASSQVLRGANTEAFF.

This clonotype is called medium-sized based on its frequency. The V call is TRBV20-1, the J call TRBJ2-5; with no DNA, the TCRdb D assignment of TRBD1 cannot be verified. Germline loops: CDR1 DFQATT, CDR2 SNEGSKA (reference sequence). The CDR3 covers 16 residues. This CDR3 reads CSARSRQQLYQETQFF.

In terms of frequency, this clonotype is medium-sized. The chain recombines TRBV29-1 with TRBJ2-3; the TCRdb D gene call, TRBD1, has no DNA to confirm it. Germline V gene data show CDR1 as SQVTM and CDR2 as ANQGSEA. The CDR3 covers 14 residues. The CDR3 protein is CSAMVGQGVGTQYF.

Judged by frequency, this clonotype is large (0.1 to 1%). The chain is built from TRBV12-3 or TRBV12-4 and TRBJ1-5; TCRdb selects TRBD1, and the lack of DNA leaves this call unchecked. The CDR3 sequence is 14 residues long. This CDR3 reads CASSFGGSNQPQHF.

The chain carries TRBV11-2 and TRBJ2-7. Germline loops: CDR1 SGHAT, CDR2 FQNNGV. The CDR3 runs to 14 residues. The chain's CDR3 is CASSLADGSYEQYF.

This clonotype is medium-sized by frequency. CDR3 loop: CASSLGTADTQYF. The genes are TRBV5-4 and TRBJ2-3. Germline CDR1 SGHNT, CDR2 YYREEE (reference sequence). The CDR3 covers 13 residues.

J is TRBJ2-2 and V is TRBV28; TCRdb designates TRBD2, a call that cannot be tested without DNA. The length of the CDR3 is 15 residues. Germline values: CDR1 MDHEN, CDR2 SYDVKM. The chain's CDR3 is CASIVAGVPTGELFF.

This clonotype is labeled large (0.1 to 1%) based on frequency. The chain joins TRBV30 to TRBJ2-2. The germline V gene has CDR1 GTSNPN and CDR2 SVGIG (reference sequence). The CDR3 has 12 residues. The CDR3 is CAWSVDTGELFF.

This chain connects TRBV14 to TRBJ2-1; absent DNA, TCRdb's TRBD1 call cannot be checked. Germline CDR1 reads SGHDN; CDR2 reads FVKESK. There are 15 residues in the CDR3. The CDR3 sequence: CASSQMRQGVDEQFF.

In terms of frequency, this clonotype is medium-sized. J is TRBJ2-7 and V is TRBV20-1; there is no DNA to check the TCRdb D call of TRBD2. The CDR3 covers 15 residues. Germline lookup yields CDR1 DFQATT and CDR2 SNEGSKA (reference sequence). CDR3: CNAHLTSGRPYEQYF.

Its frequency marks this clonotype as large. The rearrangement uses TRBV29-1 and TRBJ1-6; as DNA is missing, the TRBD1 call by TCRdb cannot be tested. The CDR3 length is 13 residues. The germline V gene has CDR1 SQVTM and CDR2 ANQGSEA. The CDR3 is CSAGGSGDSPLHF.